These T cell receptor beta chains were read from a single sample in a study of cytotoxic CD8 clonotypes in ibrutinib-treated CLL. Sequencing was performed with immunoSEQ multiplex PCR; in TCRdb, only in-frame clones are kept and a portion is missing. Of some 300,000 clones in the sample, about 80% were seen once. Sample: PBMCs, taken before ibrutinib treatment. The receptor source for this set is a human donor with chronic lymphocytic leukemia. Each CDR3 is given with its conserved first and last residue. D genes are given only for firm matches. Some rows have no size entry. The others give once, few or many, or a class for an expanded clone.

V gene: TRBV6-1
D gene: -
clone size: once
J gene: TRBJ1-5
CDR3 length: 12
CDR3 DNA: TGTGCCAGCAACCTTAGCAATCAGCCCCAGCATTTT
CDR3 protein: CASNLSNQPQHF

V gene: TRBV27
D gene: TRBD1
clone size: -
J gene: TRBJ2-7
CDR3 length: 15
CDR3 DNA: TGTGCCAGCAGTCAGACAGGGGGCCCCTTCAACGAGCAGTACTTC
CDR3 protein: CASSQTGGPFNEQYF

V gene: TRBV28
D gene: -
clone size: -
J gene: TRBJ1-1
CDR3 length: 12
CDR3 DNA: TGTGCCAGCAGTTTAAGTTACACTGAAGCTTTCTTT
CDR3 protein: CASSLSYTEAFF

V gene: TRBV27
D gene: -
clone size: -
J gene: TRBJ1-4
CDR3 length: 17
CDR3 DNA: TGTGCCAGCAGTACACTTGGACATGCGAAAGGGGGGGAAAAACTGTTTTTT
CDR3 protein: CASSTLGHAKGGEKLFF

V gene: TRBV18
D gene: TRBD2
clone size: -
J gene: TRBJ2-7
CDR3 length: 17
CDR3 DNA: TGTGCCAGCTCACCAGGACTAGCGGGAGGCCGGTCCTACGAGCAGTACTTC
CDR3 protein: CASSPGLAGGRSYEQYF

V gene: TRBV11-2
D gene: -
clone size: -
J gene: TRBJ2-7
CDR3 length: 14
CDR3 DNA: TGTGCCAGCAGCTTAGTTACCTGGGCCTACGAGCAGTACTTC
CDR3 protein: CASSLVTWAYEQYF

V gene: TRBV15
D gene: -
clone size: -
J gene: TRBJ2-7
CDR3 length: 15
CDR3 DNA: TGTGCCACCAGCAGTATGAGGGAGACCTCCTACGAGCAGTACTTC
CDR3 protein: CATSSMRETSYEQYF

V gene: TRBV7-2
D gene: -
clone size: -
J gene: TRBJ1-4
CDR3 length: 17
CDR3 DNA: TGTGCCAGCAGCGAAAACCGTCAGGGGCGGGTAAATGAAAAACTGTTTTTT
CDR3 protein: CASSENRQGRVNEKLFF

V gene: TRBV6-5
D gene: -
clone size: -
J gene: TRBJ2-3
CDR3 length: 14
CDR3 DNA: TGTGCCAGCAAAGTGGGAGCTCTGTCAGATACGCAGTATTTT
CDR3 protein: CASKVGALSDTQYF

V gene: TRBV7-8
D gene: -
clone size: -
J gene: TRBJ1-2
CDR3 length: 14
CDR3 DNA: TGTGCCAGCAGCTCGGACAGTATCAACTATGGCTACACCTTC
CDR3 protein: CASSSDSINYGYTF